The rows below give T cell receptor beta chains drawn from one sample of a study of cytomegalovirus exposure and HLA in healthy donors. Assay: immunoSEQ multiplex PCR; the TCRdb copy retains only in-frame clones and omits some. Here the sample spans about 110,000 clones, approximately 90% being singletons. Sequenced material: PBMCs. The receptors originated from a woman aged 25 to 39 in good health and CMV-seropositive. The CDR3 runs from the conserved cysteine through the conserved F or W. Fields, in order: J gene, D gene, V gene, clone size, CDR3 protein, CDR3 DNA. D genes are given only for firm matches. Some rows mark clone size as missing; the rest say once, few, many or name a class of expanded clone.

TRBJ2-5 - TRBV18 - CASSLTPDTRETQYF TGTGCCAGCTCACTGACTCCGGACACCCGAGAGACCCAGTACTTC
TRBJ2-3 TRBD1 TRBV4-2 few CASSQGETGRTDTQYF TGTGCCAGCAGCCAAGGCGAGACAGGGAGAACAGATACGCAGTATTTT
TRBJ2-6 TRBD1 TRBV4-1 - CASSLGTGPSGANVLTF TGCGCCAGCAGCCTAGGGACAGGCCCCTCTGGGGCCAACGTCCTGACTTTC
TRBJ2-1 TRBD1 TRBV10-3 - CAISVDRVVYNEQFF TGTGCCATCAGTGTAGACAGGGTAGTTTACAATGAGCAGTTCTTC
TRBJ2-3 TRBD1 TRBV18 once CASSPATGSPDTQYF TGTGCCAGCTCACCAGCGACAGGGAGCCCAGATACGCAGTATTTT
TRBJ1-3 - TRBV7-3 few CASIPVGTIYF TGTGCCAGCATCCCGGTTGGCACCATATATTTT
TRBJ1-5 TRBD1 TRBV11-2 - CASSQGGSNQPQHF TGTGCCAGCAGCCAGGGGGGTAGCAATCAGCCCCAGCATTTT
TRBJ2-1 - TRBV2 once CASSLDLGTSNEQFF TGTGCCAGCAGTCTAGACCTAGGGACTTCCAATGAGCAGTTCTTC
TRBJ2-3 TRBD1 TRBV9 - CASSETGGYTDTQYF TGTGCCAGCAGCGAGACAGGGGGCTACACAGATACGCAGTATTTT
TRBJ2-7 TRBD2 TRBV5-6 - CASSFLAGAHEQYF TGTGCCAGCAGCTTTCTAGCGGGAGCTCACGAGCAGTACTTC
TRBJ2-1 TRBD2 TRBV19 many CASTPTSGFYNEQFF TGTGCCAGTACCCCGACTAGCGGGTTTTACAATGAGCAGTTCTTC
TRBJ1-4 - TRBV5-1 - CASSPSQGTSEKLFF TGCGCCAGCAGCCCCTCTCAGGGGACTAGTGAAAAACTGTTTTTT
TRBJ2-3 TRBD2 TRBV5-1 - CASSRTGLAGGTDTQYF TGCGCCAGCAGCCGGACGGGACTAGCGGGAGGTACAGATACGCAGTATTTT
TRBJ1-3 - TRBV19 - CASSTYPGNTIYF TGTGCCAGTAGTACTTATCCTGGAAACACCATATATTTT
TRBJ2-3 TRBD1 TRBV2 - CASSLTGTGKYF TGTGCCAGCAGCCTTACCGGGACAGGGAAGTATTTT
TRBJ2-7 TRBD2 TRBV10-3 - CAISEGGGPYEQYF TGTGCCATCAGTGAGGGGGGGGGACCCTACGAGCAGTACTTC
TRBJ2-5 - TRBV5-1 - CASSPHSGGGGGTQYF TGCGCCAGCAGCCCCCACTCCGGCGGGGGCGGGGGGACCCAGTACTTC
TRBJ2-2 - TRBV12-5 - CASGLVRSGPGELFF TGTGCTAGTGGTTTGGTCAGGTCCGGTCCGGGGGAGCTGTTTTTT
TRBJ2-2 - TRBV18 - CASSLVESSGGFTTGELFF TGTGCCAGCTCACTGGTCGAAAGTAGCGGCGGCTTTACCACCGGGGAGCTGTTTTTT